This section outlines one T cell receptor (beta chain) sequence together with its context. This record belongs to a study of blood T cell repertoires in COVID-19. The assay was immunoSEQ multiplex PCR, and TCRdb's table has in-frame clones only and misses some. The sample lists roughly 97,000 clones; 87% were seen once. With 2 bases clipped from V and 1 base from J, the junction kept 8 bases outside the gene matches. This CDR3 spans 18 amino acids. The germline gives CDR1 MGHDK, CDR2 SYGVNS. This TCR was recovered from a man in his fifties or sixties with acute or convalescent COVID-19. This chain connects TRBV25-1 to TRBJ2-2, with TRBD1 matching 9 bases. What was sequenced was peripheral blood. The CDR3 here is CASSEGPQGQGNTGELFF. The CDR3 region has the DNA TGTGCCAGCAGTGAAGGTCCCCAGGGACAGGGGAACACCGGGGAGCTGTTTTTT.